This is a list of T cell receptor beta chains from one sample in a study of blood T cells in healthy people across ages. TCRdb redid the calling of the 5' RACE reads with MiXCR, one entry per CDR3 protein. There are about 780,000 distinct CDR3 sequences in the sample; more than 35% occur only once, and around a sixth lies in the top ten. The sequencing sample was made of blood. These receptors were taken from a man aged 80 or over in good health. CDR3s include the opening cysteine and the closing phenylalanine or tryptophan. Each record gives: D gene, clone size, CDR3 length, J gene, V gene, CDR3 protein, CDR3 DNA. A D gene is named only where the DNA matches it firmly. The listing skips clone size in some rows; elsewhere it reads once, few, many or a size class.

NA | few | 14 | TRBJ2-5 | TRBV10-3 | CAISDGRAQETQYF | TGTGCCATCAGTGATGGCAGGGCACAAGAGACCCAGTACTTC
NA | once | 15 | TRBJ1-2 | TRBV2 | CARLNRDFQSYGYTF | TGTGCCAGGTTAAACCGGGACTTTCAATCCTATGGCTACACCTTC
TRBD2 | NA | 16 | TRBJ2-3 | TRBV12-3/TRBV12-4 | CASRKTSGSSTDTQYF | TGTGCCAGCAGGAAGACTAGCGGGTCTAGCACAGATACGCAGTATTTT
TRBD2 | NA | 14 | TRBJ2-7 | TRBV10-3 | CAIRVDLREREQYF | TGTGCCATCAGGGTAGATCTGCGGGAGCGCGAGCAGTACTTC
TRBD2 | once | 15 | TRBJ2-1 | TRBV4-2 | CASSQSSGGRHEQFF | TGTGCCAGCAGCCAGTCTAGCGGGGGGAGGCATGAGCAGTTCTTC
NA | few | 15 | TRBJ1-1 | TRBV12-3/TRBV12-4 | CASSLGEGWNTEAFF | TGTGCCAGCAGTTTAGGTGAGGGTTGGAACACTGAAGCTTTCTTT
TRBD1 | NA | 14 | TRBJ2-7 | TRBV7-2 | CASSPDRATIEQYF | TGTGCCAGCAGTCCGGACAGGGCTACAATCGAGCAGTACTTC
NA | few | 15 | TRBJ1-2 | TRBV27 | CASSPSGRNLYGYTF | TGTGCCAGCAGCCCCTCGGGCAGGAACCTCTATGGCTACACCTTC
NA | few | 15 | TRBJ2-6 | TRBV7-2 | CASSPMGSGANVLTF | TGTGCCAGCAGCCCCATGGGTTCTGGGGCCAACGTCCTGACTTTC
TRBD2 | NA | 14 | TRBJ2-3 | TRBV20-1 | CSAAYQRDTDTQYF | TGCAGTGCTGCTTATCAGCGGGACACAGATACGCAGTATTTT
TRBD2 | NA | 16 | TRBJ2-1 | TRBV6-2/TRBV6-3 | CASSSRTSGAYNEQFF | TGTGCCAGCAGTAGTCGGACTAGCGGGGCATACAATGAGCAGTTCTTC
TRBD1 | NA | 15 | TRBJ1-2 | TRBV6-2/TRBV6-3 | CASSYPTGLNYGYTF | TGTGCCAGCAGTTACCCGACAGGGCTAAACTATGGCTACACCTTC
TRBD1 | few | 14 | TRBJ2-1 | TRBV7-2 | CASSYPDRANEQFF | TGTGCCAGCAGCTACCCGGACAGGGCAAATGAGCAGTTCTTC
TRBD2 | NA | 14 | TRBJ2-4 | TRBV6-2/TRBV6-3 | CASRLAGAKNIQYF | TGTGCCAGCAGACTAGCGGGAGCCAAAAACATTCAGTACTTC
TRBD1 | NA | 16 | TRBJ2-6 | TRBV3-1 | CASSRGTGSGANVLTF | TGTGCCAGCAGCCGGGGGACAGGATCTGGGGCCAACGTCCTGACTTTC
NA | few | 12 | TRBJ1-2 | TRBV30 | CARNDRPYGYTF | TGTGCCAGAAATGACAGACCCTATGGCTACACCTTC
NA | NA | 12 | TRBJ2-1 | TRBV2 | CASKGVRNEQFF | TGTGCCAGCAAAGGCGTGAGGAATGAGCAGTTCTTC
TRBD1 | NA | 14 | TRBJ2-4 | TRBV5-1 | CASSYGQGGNIQYF | TGCGCCAGCAGCTACGGACAGGGCGGCAACATTCAGTACTTC
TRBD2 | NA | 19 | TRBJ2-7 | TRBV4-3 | CASSQERLAGNFPGGEQYF | TGCGCCAGCAGCCAAGAGCGACTAGCGGGGAACTTCCCAGGGGGCGAGCAGTACTTC
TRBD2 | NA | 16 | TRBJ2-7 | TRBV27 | CASSRSGTSVTYEQYF | TGTGCCAGCAGTCGCTCCGGGACTAGCGTTACCTACGAGCAGTACTTC
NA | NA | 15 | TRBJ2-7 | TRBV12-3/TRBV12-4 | CASSLIGAPIYEQYF | TGTGCCAGCAGTTTAATAGGGGCTCCCATCTACGAGCAGTACTTC
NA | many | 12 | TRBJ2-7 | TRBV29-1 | CSFQGPLYEQYF | TGCAGCTTCCAGGGTCCCCTCTACGAGCAGTACTTC
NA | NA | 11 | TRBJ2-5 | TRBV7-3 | CASADANEQYF | TGTGCCAGCGCAGACGCAAATGAGCAGTACTTC
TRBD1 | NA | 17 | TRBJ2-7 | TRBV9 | CASSTSQTGGSYNEQYF | TGTGCCAGCAGCACATCCCAGACAGGGGGGTCCTACAATGAGCAGTACTTC
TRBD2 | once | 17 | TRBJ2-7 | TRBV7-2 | CASSLALAGPSYYEQYF | TGTGCCAGCAGCTTAGCCCTAGCGGGGCCGTCTTACTACGAGCAGTACTTC
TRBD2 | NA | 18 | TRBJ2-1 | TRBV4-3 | CASSRSRASGTGRSEQFF | TGCGCCAGCAGCCGAAGTAGGGCTAGCGGGACGGGGAGAAGTGAGCAGTTCTTC
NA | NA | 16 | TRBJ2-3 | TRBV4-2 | CASSQEGGEKTDTQYF | TGTGCCAGCAGCCAAGAGGGTGGAGAAAAAACAGATACGCAGTATTTT
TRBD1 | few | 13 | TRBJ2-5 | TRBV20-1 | CSAVPGQGVAQYF | TGCAGTGCTGTCCCGGGACAGGGGGTGGCCCAGTACTTC
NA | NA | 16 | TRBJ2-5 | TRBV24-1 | CATSDFRGGNQETQYF | TGTGCCACCAGTGATTTTCGAGGGGGAAACCAAGAGACCCAGTACTTC
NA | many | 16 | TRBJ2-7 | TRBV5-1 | CASSRTGAHTGHEQYF | TGCGCCAGCAGCAGGACCGGGGCTCACACTGGCCACGAGCAGTACTTC
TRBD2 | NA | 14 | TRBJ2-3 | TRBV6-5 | CASSRGRHTDTQYF | TGTGCCAGCTCCCGCGGGAGGCACACAGATACGCAGTATTTT
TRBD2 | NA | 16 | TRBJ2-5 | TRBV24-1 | CATSDLGLAEYNEQYF | TGTGCCACCAGTGATTTGGGACTAGCGGAATACAATGAGCAGTACTTC
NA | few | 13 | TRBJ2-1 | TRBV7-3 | CASSLSGNTEQFF | TGTGCCAGCAGCTTAAGCGGTAACACCGAGCAGTTCTTC
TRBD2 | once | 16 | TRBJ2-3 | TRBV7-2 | CASSLLSGGVTDTQYF | TGTGCCAGCAGCTTATTGTCGGGGGGGGTCACAGATACGCAGTATTTT
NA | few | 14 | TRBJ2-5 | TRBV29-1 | CSVFRQVYGNEQYF | TGCAGCGTTTTTAGGCAGGTCTATGGTAATGAGCAGTACTTC
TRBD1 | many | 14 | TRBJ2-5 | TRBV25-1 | CASSEMTGEETQYF | TGTGCCAGCAGTGAGATGACAGGGGAAGAGACCCAGTACTTC
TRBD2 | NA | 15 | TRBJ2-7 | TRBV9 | CASSVGAGEIYEQYF | TGTGCCAGCAGCGTAGGGGCGGGAGAAATCTACGAGCAGTACTTC
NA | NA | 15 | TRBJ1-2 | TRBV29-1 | CSASPGPNVYYGYTF | TGCAGCGCAAGTCCCGGGCCGAACGTTTATTATGGCTACACCTTC
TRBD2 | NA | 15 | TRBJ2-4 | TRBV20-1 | CSASPTSAQQNIQYF | TGCAGTGCTAGCCCCACTAGCGCGCAACAAAACATTCAGTACTTC
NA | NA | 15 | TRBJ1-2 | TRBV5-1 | CASSLHLGSFDGYTF | TGCGCCAGCAGCTTGCACTTAGGGAGTTTCGATGGCTACACCTTC
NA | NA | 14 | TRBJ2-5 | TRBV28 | CASRKGGEVETQYF | TGTGCCAGCAGAAAGGGGGGGGAAGTGGAGACCCAGTACTTC
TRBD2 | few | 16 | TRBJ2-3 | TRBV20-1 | CSAERGLAGITDTQYF | TGCAGTGCGGAACGGGGGCTAGCGGGGATCACAGATACGCAGTATTTT
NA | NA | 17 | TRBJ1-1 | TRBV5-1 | CASSLARGTGMNTEAFF | TGCGCCAGCAGCTTGGCCCGCGGGACGGGAATGAACACTGAAGCTTTCTTT
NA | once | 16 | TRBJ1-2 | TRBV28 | CASRVGQAYLHYGYTF | TGTGCCAGCAGGGTAGGGCAGGCGTACCTCCACTATGGCTACACCTTC
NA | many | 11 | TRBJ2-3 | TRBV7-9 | CATTSTDTQYF | TGTGCCACGACCAGCACAGATACGCAGTATTTT
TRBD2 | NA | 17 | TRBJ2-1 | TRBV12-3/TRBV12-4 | CASSLPLAGVIVSEQFF | TGTGCCAGCAGTTTACCCCTTGCGGGAGTAATAGTAAGTGAGCAGTTCTTC
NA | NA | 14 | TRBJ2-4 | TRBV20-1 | CSAQGGTAKNIQYF | TGCAGTGCCCAGGGGGGGACCGCCAAAAACATTCAGTACTTC
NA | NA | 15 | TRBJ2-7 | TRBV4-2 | CASSQDSGRSYEQYF | TGTGCCAGCAGCCAAGATAGCGGACGCTCCTACGAGCAGTACTTC
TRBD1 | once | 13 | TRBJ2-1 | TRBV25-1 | CASTGTGVNEQFF | TGTGCCAGCACAGGGACAGGGGTCAATGAGCAGTTCTTC
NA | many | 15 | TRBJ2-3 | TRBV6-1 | CASSDRAGSPDTQYF | TGTGCCAGCAGTGATCGGGCAGGGTCCCCAGATACGCAGTATTTT
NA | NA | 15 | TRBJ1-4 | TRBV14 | CASSLPGVTNEKLFF | TGTGCCAGCAGCCTTCCAGGGGTAACTAATGAAAAACTGTTTTTT
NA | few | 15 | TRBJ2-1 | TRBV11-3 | CASSLGVLARDEQFF | TGTGCCAGCAGCTTAGGGGTGCTAGCTCGCGATGAGCAGTTCTTC
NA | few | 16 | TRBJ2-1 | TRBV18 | CASSPQGGGHYNEQFF | TGTGCCAGCTCACCACAGGGAGGCGGTCATTACAATGAGCAGTTCTTC